This T cell receptor (beta chain) stems from a study of T cell clonality in common variable immunodeficiency. TCRdb keeps only in-frame clones here, not all; method: immunoSEQ multiplex PCR. The specimen has about 37,000 clones, none found just once. Trimming left V 6 bases short and J 8 bases short, with 8 bases between. Germline-derived CDR1 and CDR2 are KGHSH and LQKENI. CDR3 length equals 12 residues. Remarks on this clone: The read finishes 3 residues shy of the CDR3 end, and the germline J gene is used to complete it.

The chain combines TRBV18 with TRBJ1-6; the D is unclear. Specimen: peripheral blood mononuclear cells. This TCR came from a person between 18 and 75 years old in good health. CDR3 sequence: CASSPRDSPLHF. The CDR3 bases that were read are TGTGCCAGCTCTCCCCGGGATTCACCC.